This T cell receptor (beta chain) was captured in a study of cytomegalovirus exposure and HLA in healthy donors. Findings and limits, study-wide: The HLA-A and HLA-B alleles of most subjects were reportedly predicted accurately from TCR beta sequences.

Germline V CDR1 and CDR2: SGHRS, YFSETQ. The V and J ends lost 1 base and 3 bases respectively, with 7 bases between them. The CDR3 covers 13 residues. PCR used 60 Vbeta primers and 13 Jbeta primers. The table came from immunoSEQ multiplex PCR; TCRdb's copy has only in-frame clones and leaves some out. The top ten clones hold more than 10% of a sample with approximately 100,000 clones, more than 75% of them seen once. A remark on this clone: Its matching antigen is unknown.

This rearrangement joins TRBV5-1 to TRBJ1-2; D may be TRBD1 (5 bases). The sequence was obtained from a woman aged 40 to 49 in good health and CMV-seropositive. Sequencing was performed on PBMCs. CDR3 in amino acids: CASSLKQDYGYTF. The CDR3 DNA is TGCGCCAGCAGCTTGAAACAGGACTATGGCTACACCTTC.